This record concerns one T cell receptor beta chain sequence. Its antigen remains unidentified. Base-call qualities are not available, and no considerably larger clone is one nucleotide away. The treatment or condition label on this specimen signifies: therapeutic diphenylcyclopropenone sensitization with weekly scalp DPC. At each patch-test visit, blood was drawn before the patch test was applied. Eligible patients were aged 18 to 70, diagnosed with alopecia, deemed suitable for DPC therapy, and excluded if pregnant. Unfractionated whole blood was collected in Tempus Blood RNA tubes, and total RNA was extracted from that blood. The junction shows trimming of 3 bases on V and 4 bases on J, plus 6 bases between the germline ends. From the cysteine up to the phenylalanine, the CDR3 has a length of 13 residues. The CDR3 DNA has 39 bases and is translated from base 1. CDR1 and CDR2 are drawn from the germline V gene: MRHNA, SNTAGT.

During library preparation, unique molecular identifiers were attached to individual cDNA molecules so that TCRs could be counted quantitatively and reproducibly. Each blood RNA sample was used to sequence both TCR alpha and TCR beta chains. Turning to the authors' computational methods: Samples had a median of approximately 96,000 TCRs, with a range from about 23,224 to 700,000. V, J and CDR3 annotation of the TCR reads was carried out using the Decombinator software suite. For PS versus PT1 abundance plots, all samples were subsampled to the same number of TCRs (28,000). TCRs were defined as expanded if absent before sensitization and observed at least eight times at the 2-week time point. In-frame beta chains were kept once TCRdb had trimmed the public reads at Q25 with fastp and called clones with MiXCR. Identical CDR3 proteins give one entry, which carries the most common genes and DNA. In this record, the V and J calls reflect TCRdb's handling and not the investigators' own analysis. In all, the sample holds 500 or so distinct CDR3 sequences, and roughly nine tenths of those were seen once. Roughly 22% of the sample is in the top ten clones.

The data belong to a study of human T cells and chemical hapten exposure (dated by TCRdb to 2020 to 2022). About the full investigation: For sensitization, 2% DPC in acetone was applied to an approximately 2 cm by approximately 2 cm area of upper inner arm skin. The mostly female patient cohort included alopecia areata with under or over 50% scalp involvement, alopecia totalis and alopecia universalis. Blood samples were taken from patients before sensitization (week 0) and then at 2, 6 and about 24 weeks after DPC sensitization. Patch testing was done on the upper back using Finn chambers containing 0.01% DPC, and results were scored after 6 days according to International Contact Dermatitis Research Group standards. The study tracked peripheral blood TCR repertoire changes in vivo during primary and secondary sensitization to the hapten diphenylcyclopropenone (DPC) in alopecia patients. Weekly therapeutic DPC doses were additionally applied to the scalp of patients throughout the roughly 24-week study period. Libraries were combined into a pool for sequencing, and differences in TCR yield between samples came mainly from small differences in library volumes within the pool. Around 29 alopecia patients provided blood for TCR sequencing at one to four time points (pre-sensitization, 2, 6 and 24 weeks).

The study at large found these results: Significantly more large CDR3 similarity clusters were formed by expanded TCRs than by pre-sensitization or healthy control sets, consistent with antigen-driven responses. Because every patient had alopecia, a presumed autoimmune disease, the patients' immune response might differ from that of healthy individuals. After repeated subsampling, changes were observed in the strength of the expansion versus patch-test correlation and in the threshold at which the correlation became significant. DPC sensitization did not change the number of TCRs with a frequency above 1 in 1000, and there was no evidence of changes in global repertoire structure. A positive correlation was found between the number of PT1 expanded TCRs and patch test score, with significance reached at thresholds 8, 16 and 32 but not 4.

The V and J segments used are TRBV6-4 and TRBJ2-2; the D element could tentatively be TRBD1 or TRBD2, as 5 bases agree for each. Sequences were derived from whole blood, sampled before DPC sensitization or 2, 6, or about 24 weeks after (not recorded which). This TCR derives from an adult with alopecia areata. Some clones in this sample may be carry-over from other donors' samples. This table probably holds off-target reads from a library built for another chain. CDR3 reads: CASSEGVTGELFF. The DNA sequence follows: TGTGCCAGCAGTGAGGGGGTCACCGGGGAGCTGTTTTTT.